This note documents a single TCR beta chain sequence. Antigen: not known. The CDR3 extends over 12 amino acids. Per germline, CDR1 MNHNS and CDR2 SASEGT. Between the trimmed V and J ends, which lost 5 bases and 13 bases, there was a span of 14 bases. The sample originates from a study of T-cell memory formation after mild COVID-19. Study details: Clustering of TCRs was largely donor specific. Findings of the study overall: CD4+ clones that contracted lay mainly in CM and EM; CD8+ ones lay in EMRA. Confirmation was lacking for SARS-CoV-2 specificity of second-wave clones that peaked on day 37.

Libraries for TCRalpha and TCRbeta carried sample barcodes and unique molecular identifiers via 5'RACE. MiXCR, run by TCRdb on the 5' RACE reads, gives a single entry per CDR3 protein. Of a few hundred thousand distinct CDR3 sequences listed, around an eighth are singletons. The rearrangement uses TRBV6-1 and TRBJ1-4; weak D call: TRBD1 (6 bases). Material: PBMCs or a T cell subset sorted from them (not recorded which). This TCR was recovered from a man aged 18 to 35 who had mild COVID-19 (a few samples of this study predate the infection). Cell type and time point are not known. CDR3 sequence reads: CASSWTEGRLFF. The CDR3 DNA sequence: TGTGCCAGCAGTTGGACAGAGGGAAGACTGTTTTTT.